The 18 T cell receptor beta chains presented below share a single source sample, sequenced in a study of metastatic and nonmetastatic thyroid tumors. With MiXCR, TCRdb called clones anew from the PCR reads. The sample lists roughly 20,000 clones, 36% seen once, with roughly 28% in the top ten. Patients had received no treatment of any kind before thyroid surgery. Source material: tumor tissue. The receptors here all came from a female donor with papillary thyroid cancer or a benign thyroid nodule (not recorded which). Some clones in this sample may be carry-over from other donors' samples.

This chain links TRBV19 with TRBJ2-6; tentatively, D is TRBD2 (6 bases). V shed 6 bases and J shed 0 bases, with 9 bases lying between them. Germline values: CDR1 LNHDA, CDR2 SQIVND (reference sequence). This CDR3 has 15 residues. The CDR3 loop is CASRGGSSGANVLTF. The CDR3 DNA reads TGTGCCAGTAGGGGGGGTAGCTCTGGGGCCAACGTCCTGACTTTC.

The V gene is TRBV6-1, the J gene TRBJ1-6; D might be TRBD1 (6 bases). Germline CDR1 is MNHNS and CDR2 is SASEGT. The CDR3 is made up of 14 amino acids. Between the trimmed V and J ends, which lost 3 bases and 9 bases, there was a span of 12 bases. The CDR3 bases are TGTGCCAGCAGTGATAAGGGGGGGGGTTCACCCCTCCACTTT. Its translation is CASSDKGGGSPLHF.

This clone was picked up a small number of times. The gene calls are TRBV6-1 and TRBJ2-1; D not resolved. CDR1 and CDR2 from the germline V gene are MNHNS and SASEGT. This CDR3 has 11 amino acids. The germline V and J ends were trimmed by 7 bases and 7 bases, with 8 bases remaining between them. CDR3 coding DNA: TGTGCCAGCAATCTGGGAAATGAGCAGTTCTTC. Translation: CASNLGNEQFF.

This clone was detected a few times. The genes are TRBV6-1 and TRBJ2-1, with a possible D match to TRBD1 (6 bases). V lost 1 base, J lost 15 bases, and 22 bases lay in between. This CDR3 spans 15 amino acids. Germline V gene sequence: CDR1 MNHNS, CDR2 SASEGT. CDR3 protein: CASSEDFGTRQFRFF. The CDR3 DNA reads as TGTGCCAGCAGTGAAGATTTCGGGACACGACAATTTCGGTTCTTC.

This clone was observed a handful of times. The chain recombines TRBV29-1 with TRBJ1-1; D unresolved. Trimming stripped 6 bases from V and 2 bases from J, with 10 bases between. Germline CDR1 and CDR2: SQVTM and ANQGSEA. CDR3 length: 12 amino acids. The chain's CDR3 is CSVLPRNTEAFF. Here the CDR3 DNA reads TGCAGCGTCCTCCCCAGAAACACTGAAGCTTTCTTT.

The gene calls are TRBV5-1 and TRBJ2-4; 15 nucleotides align to TRBD2. The CDR3 consists of 16 residues. Germline CDR1 and CDR2: SGHRS and YFSETQ. V shed 0 bases, J shed 7 bases, and the junction held 2 bases outside the gene matches. The CDR3 nucleotides read TGCGCCAGCAGCTTGGACGGGACTAGCGGGGGGAACATTCAGTACTTC. This codes for CASSLDGTSGGNIQYF.

The CDR3 nucleotides are TGTGCCAGCAGTGGGGACGGCGGATACGAGCAGTACTTC. Amino acids: CASSGDGGYEQYF. This chain connects TRBV9 to TRBJ2-7; D may match TRBD1 or TRBD2 (5 bases each). Trimming took off 5 bases at V and 4 bases at J, with 13 bases between the two ends. The CDR3 has 13 amino acids. Per the germline V gene, CDR1 is SGDLS and CDR2 is YYNGEE.

J is TRBJ2-3 and V is TRBV20-1, with D hard to call. Germline CDR1 reads DFQATT; CDR2 reads SNEGSKA (reference sequence). Trimming cost V 1 base and J 9 bases, with 11 bases left between them. The CDR3 totals 12 residues. CDR3 coding DNA: TGCAGTGCTAGAGCCAGTGTGGGAACGCAGTATTTT. Protein: CSARASVGTQYF.

This clone was detected only a few times. This chain uses TRBV27 with TRBJ1-6; possible D gene TRBD1, 5 bases. Germline V gives CDR1 MNHEY, CDR2 SMNVEV (reference sequence). V lost 0 bases to trimming and J lost 13 bases, with 19 bases between them. The CDR3 spans 16 residues. CDR3 bases: TGTGCCAGCAGTTTATCGGTGCGACAAGACCAGGGTCCCCTCCACTTT. Translating it yields CASSLSVRQDQGPLHF.

In this sample, this clone turned up a few times. The rearrangement links TRBV10-3 to TRBJ1-2; TRBD1 aligns across 12 bases. J gave up 8 bases and V 3 bases, and 10 bases lay outside the gene matches. In germline, CDR1 is ENHRY, CDR2 SYGVKD. The CDR3 covers 16 residues. CDR3: CAISDRLGQGASGYTF. In nucleotides, the CDR3 is TGTGCCATCAGTGATCGATTGGGACAGGGGGCGTCGGGCTACACCTTC.

CDR3 DNA: TGTGCCAGCAGTTTTGGACTAGCGGAAGGCCGTAATGAGCAGTTCTTC. Its translation is CASSFGLAEGRNEQFF. The chain carries TRBV2 and TRBJ2-1, with 10 bases fitting TRBD2. There are 16 residues in the CDR3. Trimming removed 5 bases from V and 7 bases from J; junction bases left unmatched: 11. The germline gives CDR1 SNHLY, CDR2 FYNNEI. Variable domain in full (rest from reference TRBV2 and TRBJ2-1): EPEVTQTPSHQVTQMGQEVILRCVPISNHLYFYWYRQILGQKVEFLVSFYNNEISEKSEIFDDQFSVERPDGSNFTLKIRSTKLEDSAMYFCASSFGLAEGRNEQFFGPGTRLTVL.

The gene calls are TRBV11-2 and TRBJ1-5; D unresolved. Deletions cut 5 bases from V and 3 bases from J, with 8 bases between. Germline assignment: CDR1 SGHAT and CDR2 FQNNGV. The CDR3 runs 13 residues. The DNA for the CDR3 is TGTGCCAGCAGCGGCACGATCAATCAGCCCCAGCATTTT. Encoded protein: CASSGTINQPQHF.

A few counts support this clone. This chain joins TRBV15 and TRBJ2-3, with D unclear. CDR3 length: 13 amino acids. Per germline, CDR1 LNHNV and CDR2 YYDKDF (reference sequence). The ends were cut back, 1 base at V and 2 bases at J, with 4 bases in the middle. This CDR3 is CATSRVYTDTQYF. The CDR3, as DNA: TGTGCCACCAGCAGAGTATACACAGATACGCAGTATTTT.

The V call is TRBV11-2, the J call TRBJ2-2; no clear D. V gave up 5 bases and J gave up 7 bases, with 11 bases separating them. CDR1 SGHAT and CDR2 FQNNGV come from the germline V gene. This CDR3 spans 13 amino acids. The CDR3 reads CASSPLAHGELFF. In DNA, the CDR3 is TGTGCCAGCAGCCCCCTCGCGCACGGGGAGCTGTTTTTT.

The CDR3 reads CASSSSTGELFF. CDR3 bases: TGTGCCAGCAGTAGTTCCACCGGGGAGCTGTTTTTT. The chain combines TRBV6-1 with TRBJ2-2, with no clear D. V was trimmed by 5 bases and J by 4 bases, leaving 5 bases between them. This CDR3 is 12 amino acids long. Germline assignment: CDR1 MNHNS and CDR2 SASEGT.

The table lists this clone with a few counts. CDR3 amino acids: CASSEDVAPTSPYGYTF. The CDR3 DNA reads as TGTGCCAGCAGTGAAGATGTTGCCCCGACCTCACCCTATGGCTACACCTTC. J is TRBJ1-2 and V is TRBV6-1; D call uncertain. From germline, CDR1 is MNHNS and CDR2 SASEGT. This CDR3 contains 17 residues. V was shortened by 1 base and J by 4 bases, with 19 bases between the two germline ends.

With respect to this clone: The junction and the germline gene differ at one end; a read error may be behind it. The chain links TRBV7-7 to TRBJ2-7; no definite D call. In germline, CDR1 is SSHAT, CDR2 FNYEAQ (reference sequence). There are 15 residues in the CDR3. CDR3 DNA sequence: TGTGCTAGCAGCTTAGCATTGGGCGGTACCTACGAGCAGTACTTC. The encoded protein is CASSLALGGTYEQYF. The full variable domain, with the rest looked up from reference TRBV7-7 and TRBJ2-7, is GAGVSQSPRYKVTKRGQDVTLRCDPISSHATLYWYQQALGQGPEFLTYFNYEAQPDKSGLPSDRFSAERPEGSISTLTIQRTEQRDSAMYRCASSLALGGTYEQYFGPGTRLTVT.

This clone came up a few times. This rearrangement joins TRBV28 to TRBJ2-2; unclear D gene. The CDR3 runs 13 residues. CDR1 is MDHEN and CDR2 is SYDVKM in the germline V gene. Trimming removed 5 bases from V and 6 bases from J, with 10 bases in between. The CDR3 sequence: CASSPYNPGELFF. The CDR3 nucleotides are TGTGCCAGCAGTCCATACAATCCCGGGGAGCTGTTTTTT.